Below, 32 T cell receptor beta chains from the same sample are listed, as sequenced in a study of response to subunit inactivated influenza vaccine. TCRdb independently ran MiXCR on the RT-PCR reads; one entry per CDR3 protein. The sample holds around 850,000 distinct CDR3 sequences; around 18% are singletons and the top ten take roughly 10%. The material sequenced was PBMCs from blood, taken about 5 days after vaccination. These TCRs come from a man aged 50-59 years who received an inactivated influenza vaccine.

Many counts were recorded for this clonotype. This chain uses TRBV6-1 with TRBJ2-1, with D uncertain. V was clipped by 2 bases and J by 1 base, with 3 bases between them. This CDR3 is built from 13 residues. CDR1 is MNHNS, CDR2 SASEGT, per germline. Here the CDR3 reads CASSERSYNEQFF. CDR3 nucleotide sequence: TGTGCCAGCAGTGAAAGGTCCTACAATGAGCAGTTCTTC.

CDR3 nucleotide sequence: TGTGCCAGCAGCTTAACTAGCGGAGGGAGCTCCTACGAGCAGTACTTC. Its protein is CASSLTSGGSSYEQYF. The V call is TRBV7-6, the J call TRBJ2-7, with 8 bases fitting TRBD2. CDR3 length: 16 residues. Germline CDR1 is SGHVS and CDR2 is FNYEAQ. The V gene end was trimmed by 2 bases and the J gene end by 0 bases; junction bases not matched to a gene: 6. Combining the CDR3 with reference TRBV7-6 and TRBJ2-7 gives the whole variable domain GAGVSQSPRYKVTKRGQDVALRCDPISGHVSLYWYRQALGQGPEFLTYFNYEAQQDKSGLPNDRFSAERPEGSISTLTIQRTEQRDSAMYRCASSLTSGGSSYEQYFGPGTRLTVT.

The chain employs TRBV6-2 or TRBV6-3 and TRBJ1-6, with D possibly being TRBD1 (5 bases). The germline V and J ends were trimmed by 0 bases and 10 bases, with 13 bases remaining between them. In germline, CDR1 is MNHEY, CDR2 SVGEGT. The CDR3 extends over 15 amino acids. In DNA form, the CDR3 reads TGTGCCAGCAGTTACTCAGGGACGCAGATGTCACCCCTCCACTTT. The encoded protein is CASSYSGTQMSPLHF.

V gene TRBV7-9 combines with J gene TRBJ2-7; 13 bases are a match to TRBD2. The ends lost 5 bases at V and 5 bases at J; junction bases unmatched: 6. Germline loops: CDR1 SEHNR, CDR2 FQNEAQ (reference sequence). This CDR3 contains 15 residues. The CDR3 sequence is CASSPGTSGTNEQYF. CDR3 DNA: TGTGCCAGCAGCCCAGGGACTAGCGGGACCAACGAGCAGTACTTC.

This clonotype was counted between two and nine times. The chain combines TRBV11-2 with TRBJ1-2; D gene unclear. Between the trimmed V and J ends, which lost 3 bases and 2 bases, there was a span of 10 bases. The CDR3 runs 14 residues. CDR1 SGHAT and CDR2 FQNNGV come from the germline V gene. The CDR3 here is CASSLDWGNYGYTF. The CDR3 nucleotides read TGTGCCAGCAGCTTGGACTGGGGAAACTATGGCTACACCTTC.

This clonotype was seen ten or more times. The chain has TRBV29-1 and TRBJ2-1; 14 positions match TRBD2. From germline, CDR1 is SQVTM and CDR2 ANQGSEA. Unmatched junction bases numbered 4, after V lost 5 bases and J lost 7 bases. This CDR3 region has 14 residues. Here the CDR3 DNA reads TGCAGCGTTATAAGGACTAGCGGGAGGAATGAGCAGTTCTTC. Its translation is CSVIRTSGRNEQFF.

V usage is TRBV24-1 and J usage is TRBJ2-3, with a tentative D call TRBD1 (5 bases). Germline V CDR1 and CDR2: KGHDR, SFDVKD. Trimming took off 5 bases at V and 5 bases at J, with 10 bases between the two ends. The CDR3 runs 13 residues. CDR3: CATSVLGQDTQYF. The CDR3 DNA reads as TGTGCCACCAGTGTCTTGGGGCAAGATACGCAGTATTTT.

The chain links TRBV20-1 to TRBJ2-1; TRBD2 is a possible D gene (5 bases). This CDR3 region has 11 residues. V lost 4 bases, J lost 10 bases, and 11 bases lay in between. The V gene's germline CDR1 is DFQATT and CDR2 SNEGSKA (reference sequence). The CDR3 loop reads CSAMRAVEQFF. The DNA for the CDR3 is TGCAGTGCTATGAGGGCCGTAGAGCAGTTCTTC.

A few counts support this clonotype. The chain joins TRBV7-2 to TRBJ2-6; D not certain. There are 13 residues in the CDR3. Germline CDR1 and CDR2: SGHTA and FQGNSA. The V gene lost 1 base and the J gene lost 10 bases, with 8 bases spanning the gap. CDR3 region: CASSLVGPNVLTF. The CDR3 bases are TGTGCCAGCAGCTTAGTAGGGCCTAACGTCCTGACTTTC.

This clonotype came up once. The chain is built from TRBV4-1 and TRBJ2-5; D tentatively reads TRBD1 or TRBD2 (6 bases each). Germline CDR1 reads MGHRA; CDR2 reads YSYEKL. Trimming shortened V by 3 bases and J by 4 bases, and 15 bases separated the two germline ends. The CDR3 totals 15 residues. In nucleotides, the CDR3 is TGCGCCAGCAGCCACCTCACACAGGGACTAGAGACCCAGTACTTC. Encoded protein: CASSHLTQGLETQYF.

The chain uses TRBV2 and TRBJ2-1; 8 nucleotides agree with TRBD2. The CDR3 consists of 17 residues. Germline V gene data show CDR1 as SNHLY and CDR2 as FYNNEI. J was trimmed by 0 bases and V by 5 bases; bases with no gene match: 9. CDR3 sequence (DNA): TGTGCCAGCAGTAGTACTAGCGGAGGAAGCTCCTACAATGAGCAGTTCTTC. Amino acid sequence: CASSSTSGGSSYNEQFF.

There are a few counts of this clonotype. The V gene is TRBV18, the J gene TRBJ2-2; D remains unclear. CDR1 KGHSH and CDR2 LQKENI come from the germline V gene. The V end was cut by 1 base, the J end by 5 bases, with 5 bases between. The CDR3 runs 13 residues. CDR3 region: CASSPQRTGELFF. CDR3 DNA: TGTGCCAGCTCACCACAGAGAACCGGGGAGCTGTTTTTT. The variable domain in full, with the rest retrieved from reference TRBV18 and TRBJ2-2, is NAGVMQNPRHLVRRRGQEARLRCSPMKGHSHVYWYRQLPEEGLKFMVYLQKENIIDESGMPKERFSAEFPKEGPSILRIQQVVRGDSAAYFCASSPQRTGELFFGEGSRLTVL.

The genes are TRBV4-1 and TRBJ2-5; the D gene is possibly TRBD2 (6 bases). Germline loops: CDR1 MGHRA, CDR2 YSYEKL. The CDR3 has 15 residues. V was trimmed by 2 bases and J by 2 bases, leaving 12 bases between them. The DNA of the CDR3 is TGCGCCAGCAGCCAACTGGGAGGAGGTCAAGAGACCCAGTACTTC. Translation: CASSQLGGGQETQYF.

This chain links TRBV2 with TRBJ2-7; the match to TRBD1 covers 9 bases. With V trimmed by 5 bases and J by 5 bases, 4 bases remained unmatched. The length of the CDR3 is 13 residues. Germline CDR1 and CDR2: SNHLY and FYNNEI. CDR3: CASSNRGLNEQYF. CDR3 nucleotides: TGTGCCAGCAGTAACAGGGGGCTCAACGAGCAGTACTTC.

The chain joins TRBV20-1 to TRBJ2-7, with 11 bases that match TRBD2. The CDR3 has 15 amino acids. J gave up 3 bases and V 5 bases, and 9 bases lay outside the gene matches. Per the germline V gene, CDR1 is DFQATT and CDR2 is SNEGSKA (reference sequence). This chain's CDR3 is CSAGASGGPSYEQYF. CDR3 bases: TGCAGTGCTGGGGCTAGCGGGGGGCCGAGCTACGAGCAGTACTTC.

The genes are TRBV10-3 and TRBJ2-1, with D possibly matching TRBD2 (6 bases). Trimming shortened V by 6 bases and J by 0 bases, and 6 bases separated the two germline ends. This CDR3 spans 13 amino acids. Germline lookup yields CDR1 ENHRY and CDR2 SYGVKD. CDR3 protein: CAIRGLSYNEQFF. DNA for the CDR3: TGTGCCATCAGGGGACTCTCCTACAATGAGCAGTTCTTC.

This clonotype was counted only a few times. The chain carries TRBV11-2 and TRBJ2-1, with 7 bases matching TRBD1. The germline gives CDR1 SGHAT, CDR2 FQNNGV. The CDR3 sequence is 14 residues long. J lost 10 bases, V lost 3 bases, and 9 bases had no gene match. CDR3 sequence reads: CASSFPGMGQEQFF. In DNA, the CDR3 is TGTGCCAGCAGCTTTCCTGGAATGGGACAGGAGCAGTTCTTC.

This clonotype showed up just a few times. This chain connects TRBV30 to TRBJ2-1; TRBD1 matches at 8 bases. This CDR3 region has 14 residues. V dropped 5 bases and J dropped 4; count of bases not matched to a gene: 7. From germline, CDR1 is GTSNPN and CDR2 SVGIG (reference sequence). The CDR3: CAWADRGSYNEQFF. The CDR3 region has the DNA TGTGCCTGGGCCGACAGGGGTTCTTACAATGAGCAGTTCTTC.

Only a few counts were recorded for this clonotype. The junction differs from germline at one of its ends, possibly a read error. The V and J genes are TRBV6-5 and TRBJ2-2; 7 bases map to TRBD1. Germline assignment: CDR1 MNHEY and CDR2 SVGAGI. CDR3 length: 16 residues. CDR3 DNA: TGTGCCAGCAGATACTTGGCAGGGGGTGTATCCGGGGAGCTGTTTTTT. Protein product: CASRYLAGGVSGELFF.

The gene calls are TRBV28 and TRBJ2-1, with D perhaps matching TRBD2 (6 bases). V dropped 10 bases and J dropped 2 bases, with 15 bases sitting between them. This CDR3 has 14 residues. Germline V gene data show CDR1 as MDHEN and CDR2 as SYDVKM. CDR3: CATGGGLTYNEQFF. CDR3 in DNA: TGTGCCACCGGCGGAGGGCTTACCTACAATGAGCAGTTCTTC.

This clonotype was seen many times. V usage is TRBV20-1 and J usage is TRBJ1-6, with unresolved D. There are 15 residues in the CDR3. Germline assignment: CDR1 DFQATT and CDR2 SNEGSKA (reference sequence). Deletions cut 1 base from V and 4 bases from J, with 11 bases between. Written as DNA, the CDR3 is TGCAGTGCTAGAGCGGGTGCTCAGTATAATTCACCCCTCCACTTT. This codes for CSARAGAQYNSPLHF.

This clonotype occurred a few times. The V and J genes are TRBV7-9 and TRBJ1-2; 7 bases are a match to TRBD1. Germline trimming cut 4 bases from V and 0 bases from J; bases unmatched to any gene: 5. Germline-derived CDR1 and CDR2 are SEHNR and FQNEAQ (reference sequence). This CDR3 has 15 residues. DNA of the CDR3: TGTGCCAGCAGCTCGCCGGACAGGTCTAACTATGGCTACACCTTC. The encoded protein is CASSSPDRSNYGYTF.

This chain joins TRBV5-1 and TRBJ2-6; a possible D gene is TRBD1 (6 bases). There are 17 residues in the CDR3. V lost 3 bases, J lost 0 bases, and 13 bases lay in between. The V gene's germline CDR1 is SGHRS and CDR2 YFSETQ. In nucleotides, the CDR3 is TGCGCCAGCAGCTCCTTTACGACAGGCTCTGGGGCCAACGTCCTGACTTTC. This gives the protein CASSSFTTGSGANVLTF.

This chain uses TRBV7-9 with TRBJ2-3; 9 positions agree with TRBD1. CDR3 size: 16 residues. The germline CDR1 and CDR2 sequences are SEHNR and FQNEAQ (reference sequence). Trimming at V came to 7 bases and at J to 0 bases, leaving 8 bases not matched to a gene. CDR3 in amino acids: CASTSTGGLSTDTQYF. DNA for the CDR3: TGTGCCAGCACCTCTACAGGGGGCCTAAGCACAGATACGCAGTATTTT.

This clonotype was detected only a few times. The CDR3 loop is CATSDFFNGGYTF. The DNA of the CDR3 is TGTGCCACCAGTGATTTCTTCAACGGGGGCTACACCTTC. This rearrangement joins TRBV24-1 to TRBJ1-2; D gene unclear. V gave up 1 base and J gave up 8 bases, with 10 bases separating them. CDR3 length: 13 amino acids. The V gene's germline CDR1 is KGHDR and CDR2 SFDVKD.

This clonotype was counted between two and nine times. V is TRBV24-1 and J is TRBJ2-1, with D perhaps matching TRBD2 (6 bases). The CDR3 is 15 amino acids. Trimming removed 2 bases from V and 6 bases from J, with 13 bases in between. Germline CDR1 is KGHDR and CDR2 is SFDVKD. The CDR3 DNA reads TGTGCCACCAGTGATTCCCGCGGGACTTTCAATGAGCAGTTCTTC. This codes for CATSDSRGTFNEQFF.

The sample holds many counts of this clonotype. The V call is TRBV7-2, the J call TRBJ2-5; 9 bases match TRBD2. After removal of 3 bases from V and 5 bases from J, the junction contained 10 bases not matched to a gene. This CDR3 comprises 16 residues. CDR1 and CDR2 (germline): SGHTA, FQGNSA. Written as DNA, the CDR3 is TGTGCCAGCAGCTTGACTAGCGGCTCAATCTGGGAGACCCAGTACTTC. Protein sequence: CASSLTSGSIWETQYF.

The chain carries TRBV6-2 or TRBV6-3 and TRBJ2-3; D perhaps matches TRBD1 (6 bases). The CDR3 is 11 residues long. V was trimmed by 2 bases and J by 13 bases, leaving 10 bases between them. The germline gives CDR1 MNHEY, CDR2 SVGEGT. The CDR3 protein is CASSYGAGEYF. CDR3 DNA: TGTGCCAGCAGTTACGGGGCAGGGGAGTATTTT.

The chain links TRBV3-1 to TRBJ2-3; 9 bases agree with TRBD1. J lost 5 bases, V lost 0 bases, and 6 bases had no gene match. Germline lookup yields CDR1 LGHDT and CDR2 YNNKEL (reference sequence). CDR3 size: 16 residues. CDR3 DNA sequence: TGTGCCAGCAGCCAAGAGGGGACAGGGTCGGAAGATACGCAGTATTTT. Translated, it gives CASSQEGTGSEDTQYF.

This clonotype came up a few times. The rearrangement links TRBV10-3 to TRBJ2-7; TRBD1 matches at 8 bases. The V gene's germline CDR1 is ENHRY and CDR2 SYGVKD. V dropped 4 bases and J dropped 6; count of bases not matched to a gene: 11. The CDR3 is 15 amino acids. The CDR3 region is CAISGIGTGGFEQYF. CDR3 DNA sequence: TGTGCCATCAGTGGGATTGGGACAGGCGGGTTCGAGCAGTACTTC.

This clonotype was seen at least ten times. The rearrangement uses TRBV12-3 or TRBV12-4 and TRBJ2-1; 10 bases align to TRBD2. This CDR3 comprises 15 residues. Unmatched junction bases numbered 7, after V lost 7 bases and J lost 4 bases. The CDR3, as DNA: TGTGCCAGCATCCTTAGCGGGGGGCCGTACAATGAGCAGTTCTTC. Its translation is CASILSGGPYNEQFF.

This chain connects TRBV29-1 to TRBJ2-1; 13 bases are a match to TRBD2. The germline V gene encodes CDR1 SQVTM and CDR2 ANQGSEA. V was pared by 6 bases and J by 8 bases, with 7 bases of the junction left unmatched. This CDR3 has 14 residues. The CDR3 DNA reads TGCAGCGTAACAGGACTAGCGGGGGTGGATGAGCAGTTCTTC. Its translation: CSVTGLAGVDEQFF.